Listed below are T cell receptor beta chains from one sample, sequenced in a study of T cells in Graves' hyperthyroidism and ophthalmopathy. TCRdb reanalysed the multiplex PCR reads using MiXCR and keeps one entry per CDR3 protein. The data contain 700,000 or so distinct CDR3 sequences, 14% of them singletons. Material for sequencing was blood. These receptors were obtained from a woman aged 50 to 60 with Graves' ophthalmopathy. Both conserved end residues are part of each CDR3. The D gene is left open where the match is weak. Expanded clones get a size class; other rows say once, few or many, or leave the size out.

J gene,clone size,V gene,D gene,CDR3 protein,CDR3 DNA
TRBJ2-7,-,TRBV2,TRBD2,CASSGRLAGNEQYF,TGTGCCAGCTCCGGGCGACTAGCGGGAAACGAGCAGTACTTC
TRBJ2-1,-,TRBV19,-,CASSIAPGGLLGEQFF,TGTGCCAGTAGTATAGCCCCCGGGGGCCTCCTGGGTGAGCAGTTCTTC
TRBJ2-2,many,TRBV20-1,TRBD2,CSARDGTSGRVTGELFF,TGCAGTGCTAGAGATGGTACTAGCGGGAGGGTTACCGGGGAGCTGTTTTTT
TRBJ1-3,-,TRBV5-6,-,CASSLSRFSGNTIYF,TGTGCCAGCAGCTTGTCCCGGTTCTCTGGAAACACCATATATTTT
TRBJ2-3,many,TRBV18,TRBD2,CASSPLLAGITDTQYF,TGTGCCAGCTCACCTCTACTAGCGGGGATCACAGATACGCAGTATTTT
TRBJ2-1,-,TRBV24-1,TRBD2,CATSDPGLAGYNEQFF,TGTGCCACCAGTGACCCGGGACTAGCGGGATACAATGAGCAGTTCTTC
TRBJ2-1,many,TRBV13,-,CASSFRSARAYNEQFF,TGTGCCAGCAGCTTTAGGTCGGCGAGAGCCTACAATGAGCAGTTCTTC
TRBJ2-3,-,TRBV2,-,CASSLEWATDTQYF,TGTGCCAGCAGCTTGGAGTGGGCGACAGATACGCAGTATTTT
TRBJ1-4,many,TRBV28,-,CASSELGAREKLFF,TGTGCCAGCAGTGAACTGGGGGCTCGGGAAAAACTGTTTTTT
TRBJ2-7,many,TRBV24-1,-,CATSVGSQDEQYF,TGTGCCACCAGTGTAGGTTCCCAGGACGAGCAGTACTTC
TRBJ2-1,few,TRBV7-7,TRBD1,CASSLGQGIDEQFF,TGTGCTAGCAGCTTGGGACAGGGGATCGATGAGCAGTTCTTC
TRBJ2-3,-,TRBV4-3,TRBD2,CASSQSGRGGTDTQYF,TGCGCCAGCAGCCAAAGCGGGAGGGGGGGCACAGATACGCAGTATTTT
TRBJ2-3,many,TRBV7-2,TRBD1,CASSTDRVMDTQYF,TGTGCCAGCAGCACGGACAGGGTTATGGATACGCAGTATTTT
TRBJ2-3,many,TRBV4-3,-,CASSARLGLRTDTQYF,TGCGCCAGCAGCGCCCGACTAGGCCTGAGAACAGATACGCAGTATTTT
TRBJ2-1,few,TRBV28,TRBD2,CASSVKPGLESFF,TGTGCCAGCAGTGTGAAGCCGGGACTAGAGTCGTTCTTC
TRBJ2-7,many,TRBV6-1,-,CASRQDRTSYEQYF,TGTGCCAGCAGGCAGGACAGAACCTCCTACGAGCAGTACTTC
TRBJ2-2,few,TRBV24-1,-,CATSDLGRRTGELFF,TGTGCCACCAGTGATCTGGGGAGGAGGACCGGGGAGCTGTTTTTT
TRBJ1-5,many,TRBV19,TRBD1,CASNPRDRGNQPQHF,TGTGCCAGTAATCCCCGGGACAGGGGCAATCAGCCCCAGCATTTT
TRBJ2-5,many,TRBV27,-,CASSLRPKETQYF,TGTGCCAGCAGTCTCCGACCAAAAGAGACCCAGTACTTC
TRBJ2-3,many,TRBV28,-,CASSLVMDTQYF,TGTGCCAGCAGTTTAGTCATGGATACGCAGTATTTT
TRBJ2-3,-,TRBV12-3/TRBV12-4,TRBD1,CASSPHSWTGESTDTQYF,TGTGCCAGCAGTCCTCACAGCTGGACAGGGGAAAGCACAGATACGCAGTATTTT
TRBJ2-3,many,TRBV3-1,-,CASSPRDLGEVTQYF,TGTGCCAGCAGCCCCAGAGACCTCGGGGAGGTTACGCAGTATTTT
TRBJ1-1,many,TRBV3-1,-,CASSQGIHSPNTEAFF,TGTGCCAGCAGCCAAGGTATCCACAGCCCGAACACTGAAGCTTTCTTT
TRBJ2-1,-,TRBV24-1,-,CATSVGALNEQFF,TGTGCCACCAGTGTGGGGGCCTTGAATGAGCAGTTCTTC
TRBJ2-7,many,TRBV11-2,-,CASSLDLGGYYEQYF,TGTGCCAGCAGCTTAGATCTCGGAGGCTACTACGAGCAGTACTTC
TRBJ2-7,many,TRBV7-2,-,CASSLAVLGHYEQYF,TGTGCCAGCAGCTTAGCGGTTTTGGGACACTACGAGCAGTACTTC
TRBJ2-1,few,TRBV5-1,TRBD1,CASSPRTGVTYNEQFF,TGCGCCAGCAGCCCCCGGACAGGGGTAACCTACAATGAGCAGTTCTTC
TRBJ2-2,few,TRBV19,-,CASSMGSWIGELFF,TGTGCCAGTAGTATGGGGTCTTGGATCGGGGAGCTGTTTTTT
TRBJ1-1,many,TRBV7-8,TRBD1,CASSLEFTGTANTEAFF,TGTGCCAGCAGCTTAGAATTTACCGGGACAGCGAACACTGAAGCTTTCTTT
TRBJ2-1,many,TRBV12-3/TRBV12-4,TRBD2,CASSLNLAGGSDEQFF,TGTGCCAGCAGTCTCAATCTAGCGGGGGGTTCGGATGAGCAGTTCTTC
TRBJ1-5,many,TRBV18,-,CASSPPGRPSNQPQHF,TGTGCCAGCTCACCACCGGGACGGCCGAGCAATCAGCCCCAGCATTTT
TRBJ2-3,-,TRBV12-3/TRBV12-4,-,CASSLTHPRADTQYF,TGTGCCAGCAGTTTAACGCACCCACGGGCAGATACGCAGTATTTT
TRBJ2-3,-,TRBV19,-,CASDDLGGTDTQYF,TGTGCCAGTGACGACCTAGGTGGCACAGATACGCAGTATTTT
TRBJ2-1,many,TRBV6-6,-,CASSYLWVSVPGAPYNEQFF,TGTGCCAGCAGTTACTTGTGGGTTAGCGTTCCTGGAGCCCCTTACAATGAGCAGTTCTTC
TRBJ2-5,many,TRBV7-2,TRBD2,CASSSTGTTKETQYF,TGTGCCAGCAGCAGCACCGGGACTACCAAAGAGACCCAGTACTTC
TRBJ2-1,many,TRBV6-1,-,CASSYTTGLEQFF,TGTGCCAGCAGTTATACGACAGGCCTTGAGCAGTTCTTC
TRBJ2-1,few,TRBV27,-,CASSASSYNEQFF,TGTGCCAGCAGTGCGAGCTCCTACAATGAGCAGTTCTTC
TRBJ2-7,many,TRBV7-2,-,CASSPQTVVPYEQYF,TGTGCCAGCAGCCCACAGACAGTAGTACCCTACGAGCAGTACTTC
TRBJ2-7,-,TRBV5-1,-,CASSLRPQRVYEQYF,TGCGCCAGCAGCTTACGGCCGCAGAGAGTCTACGAGCAGTACTTC
TRBJ2-5,many,TRBV28,TRBD1,CASSFRRGQGKETQYF,TGTGCCAGCAGTTTTAGGCGGGGACAGGGGAAAGAGACCCAGTACTTC
TRBJ2-5,few,TRBV7-9,TRBD1,CASSPGQGALISETQYF,TGTGCCAGCAGCCCCGGACAGGGGGCGCTCATATCAGAGACCCAGTACTTC
TRBJ2-7,many,TRBV28,-,CASSMESSEQYF,TGTGCCAGCAGTATGGAGAGCTCCGAGCAGTACTTC
TRBJ2-7,many,TRBV12-5,TRBD1,CASGPRTGAYEQYF,TGTGCTAGTGGTCCCCGGACAGGGGCCTACGAGCAGTACTTC
TRBJ2-7,many,TRBV14,TRBD2,CASSQSLAGAYEQYF,TGTGCCAGCAGCCAATCTCTAGCGGGAGCCTACGAGCAGTACTTC
TRBJ2-1,many,TRBV12-3/TRBV12-4,-,CASSPTGAYNEQFF,TGTGCCAGCAGCCCGACAGGAGCCTACAATGAGCAGTTCTTC
TRBJ1-5,few,TRBV19,-,CASSTTGHSNQPQHF,TGTGCCAGTAGTACTACAGGGCATAGCAATCAGCCCCAGCATTTT
TRBJ2-3,many,TRBV20-1,TRBD1,CSAKGPGQGATDTQYF,TGCAGTGCCAAAGGCCCGGGACAGGGGGCAACAGATACGCAGTATTTT
TRBJ2-2,-,TRBV7-3,TRBD2,CASRLAGTSGTGELFF,TGTGCCAGCAGGCTAGCCGGGACTAGTGGTACCGGGGAGCTGTTTTTT
TRBJ2-7,many,TRBV27,-,CASSLMGGPNYEQYF,TGTGCCAGCAGTTTAATGGGGGGGCCGAACTACGAGCAGTACTTC
TRBJ2-3,-,TRBV5-1,-,CASTRTTAFDTQYF,TGCGCCAGCACCCGGACTACAGCCTTTGATACGCAGTATTTT
TRBJ2-1,many,TRBV7-2,-,CASTLPPGYNEQFF,TGTGCCAGCACCCTACCCCCGGGCTACAATGAGCAGTTCTTC
TRBJ1-4,many,TRBV12-3/TRBV12-4,-,CASSASESEKLFF,TGTGCCAGCAGCGCATCGGAGAGTGAAAAACTGTTTTTT
TRBJ2-7,many,TRBV27,TRBD2,CASSMTSGKTYEQYF,TGTGCCAGCAGTATGACTAGCGGGAAGACCTACGAGCAGTACTTC
TRBJ2-2,-,TRBV3-1,-,CASSPSLLEGEFSGELFF,TGTGCCAGCAGCCCGTCACTCTTAGAGGGGGAGTTTTCCGGGGAGCTGTTTTTT
TRBJ2-3,many,TRBV11-2,-,CASSLLASGTDTQYF,TGTGCCAGCAGCTTACTGGCTAGCGGCACAGATACGCAGTATTTT
TRBJ2-3,many,TRBV2,TRBD2,CARGSTSPTSPADTQYF,TGTGCCAGAGGGTCTACATCTCCGACTAGCCCAGCAGATACGCAGTATTTT
TRBJ1-1,many,TRBV11-2,-,CASSKYGVNTEAFF,TGTGCCAGCAGCAAATACGGGGTGAACACTGAAGCTTTCTTT
TRBJ2-4,-,TRBV2,TRBD2,CASSSGRADIQYF,TGTGCCAGCAGCAGCGGGAGGGCGGACATTCAGTACTTC
TRBJ2-7,-,TRBV20-1,TRBD1,CSAKRGQGLVRRDYEQYF,TGCAGTGCTAAGAGGGGACAGGGGCTTGTCCGTCGGGACTACGAGCAGTACTTC